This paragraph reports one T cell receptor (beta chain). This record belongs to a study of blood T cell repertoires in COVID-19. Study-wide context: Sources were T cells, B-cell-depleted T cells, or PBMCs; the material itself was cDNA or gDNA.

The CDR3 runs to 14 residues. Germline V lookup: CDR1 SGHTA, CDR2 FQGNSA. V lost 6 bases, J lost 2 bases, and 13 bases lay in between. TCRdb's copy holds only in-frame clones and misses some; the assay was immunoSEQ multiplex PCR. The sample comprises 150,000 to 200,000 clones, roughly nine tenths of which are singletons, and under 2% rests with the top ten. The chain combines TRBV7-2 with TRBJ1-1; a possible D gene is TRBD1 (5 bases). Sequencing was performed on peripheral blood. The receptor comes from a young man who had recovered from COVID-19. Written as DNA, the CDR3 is TGTGCCAGCAGTAGGGGCGGCACCAACACTGAAGCTTTCTTT. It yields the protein CASSRGGTNTEAFF. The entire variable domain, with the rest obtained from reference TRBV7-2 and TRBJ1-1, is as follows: GAGVSQSPSNKVTEKGKDVELRCDPISGHTALYWYRQSLGQGLEFLIYFQGNSAPDKSGLPSDRFSAERTGGSVSTLTIQRTQQEDSAVYLCASSRGGTNTEAFFGQGTRLTVV.